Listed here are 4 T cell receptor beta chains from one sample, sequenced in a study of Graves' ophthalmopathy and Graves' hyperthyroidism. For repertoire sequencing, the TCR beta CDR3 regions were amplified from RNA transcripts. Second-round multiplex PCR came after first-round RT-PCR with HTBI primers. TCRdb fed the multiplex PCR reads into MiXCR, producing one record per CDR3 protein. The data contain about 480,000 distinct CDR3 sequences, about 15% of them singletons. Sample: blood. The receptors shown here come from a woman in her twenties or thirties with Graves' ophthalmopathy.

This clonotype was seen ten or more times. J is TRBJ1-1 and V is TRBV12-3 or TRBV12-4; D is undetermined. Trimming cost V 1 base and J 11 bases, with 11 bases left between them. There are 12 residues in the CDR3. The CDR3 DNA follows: TGTGCCAGCAGTTTAGGTATAGGGTGGGCTTTCTTT. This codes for CASSLGIGWAFF.

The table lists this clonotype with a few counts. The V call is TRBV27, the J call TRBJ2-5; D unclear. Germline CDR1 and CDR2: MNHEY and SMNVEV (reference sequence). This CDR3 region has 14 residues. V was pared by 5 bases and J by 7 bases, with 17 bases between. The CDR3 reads CASSPATGWVTQYF. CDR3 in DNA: TGTGCCAGCAGTCCGGCAACTGGGTGGGTGACCCAGTACTTC.

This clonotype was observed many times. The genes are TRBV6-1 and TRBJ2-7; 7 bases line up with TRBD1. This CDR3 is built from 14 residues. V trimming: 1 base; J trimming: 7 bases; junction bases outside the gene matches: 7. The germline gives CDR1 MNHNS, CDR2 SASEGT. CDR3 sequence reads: CASSEERGLGEQYF. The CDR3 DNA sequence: TGTGCCAGCAGTGAAGAGAGGGGGCTGGGGGAGCAGTACTTC.

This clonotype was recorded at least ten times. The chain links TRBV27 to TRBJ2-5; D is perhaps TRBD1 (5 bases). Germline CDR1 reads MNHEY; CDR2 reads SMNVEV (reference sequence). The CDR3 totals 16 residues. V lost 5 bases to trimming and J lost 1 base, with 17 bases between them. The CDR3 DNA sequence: TGTGCCAGCAGTCCCTACCTGACTGGGGCCCAAGAGACCCAGTACTTC. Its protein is CASSPYLTGAQETQYF.